The TCR beta chain under discussion was sequenced for a study of blood T cells in healthy people across ages. The CDR3 runs to 15 residues. Trimming shortened V by 6 bases and J by 3 bases, and 17 bases separated the two germline ends. Germline assignment: CDR1 MNHEY and CDR2 SVGAGI. This clonotype was seen a few times. A second PCR, run for roughly 7 to 11 cycles, used a sample-barcoded 5' primer plus a J-beta primer mix. Samples each returned at least 3 million CDR3-containing paired-end reads. TCRdb passed the 5' RACE reads through MiXCR, listing each CDR3 protein once. The sample has fewer than 800,000 distinct CDR3 sequences; roughly 21% are singletons.

Sequenced: blood. The rearrangement joins TRBV6-5 to TRBJ2-5, with D perhaps matching TRBD1 or TRBD2 (5 bases each). The sequence derives from a man in his 70s in good health. The CDR3 region has the DNA TGTGCCAGCAGCCGGGGCTCCCACAACGAAGAGACCCAGTACTTC. Residues: CASSRGSHNEETQYF.